This T cell receptor beta chain was retrieved from a study of blood T cell repertoires in COVID-19. Study at large: COVID-19 samples collected from the United States, Italy and Spain covered acute and convalescent phases. PBMCs, B-cell-depleted T cells, or T cells were the source of the cDNA or gDNA that made up the material.

Patients of the Seattle cohort, enrolled during active infection, were followed longitudinally. Study processing details: Nucleated cell number was recorded as an estimate derived from reference gene primer amplification. The protocol was immunoSEQ multiplex PCR, while the TCRdb copy is restricted to in-frame clones and leaves out a portion. V, J and clone size are taken as reported in that table, and D and trimming were inferred from the DNA itself. Seen here are 150,000 to 200,000 clones, 79% observed once, and the top ten hold about 7.8%. Sample: peripheral blood. This clonotype was sampled from an older woman with COVID-19, enrolled during active disease.

The CDR3 coding sequence is TGCGCCAGCACGCTCAACCCCAGGACTAGCGATACAGATACGCAGTATTTT. Protein sequence: CASTLNPRTSDTDTQYF. The chain recombines TRBV4-1 with TRBJ2-3, with 9 bases matching TRBD2. Germline V gene data show CDR1 as MGHRA and CDR2 as YSYEKL. This CDR3 region has 17 residues. The J segment lost 3 bases and the V segment lost 7 bases, leaving 14 bases of the junction unmatched.